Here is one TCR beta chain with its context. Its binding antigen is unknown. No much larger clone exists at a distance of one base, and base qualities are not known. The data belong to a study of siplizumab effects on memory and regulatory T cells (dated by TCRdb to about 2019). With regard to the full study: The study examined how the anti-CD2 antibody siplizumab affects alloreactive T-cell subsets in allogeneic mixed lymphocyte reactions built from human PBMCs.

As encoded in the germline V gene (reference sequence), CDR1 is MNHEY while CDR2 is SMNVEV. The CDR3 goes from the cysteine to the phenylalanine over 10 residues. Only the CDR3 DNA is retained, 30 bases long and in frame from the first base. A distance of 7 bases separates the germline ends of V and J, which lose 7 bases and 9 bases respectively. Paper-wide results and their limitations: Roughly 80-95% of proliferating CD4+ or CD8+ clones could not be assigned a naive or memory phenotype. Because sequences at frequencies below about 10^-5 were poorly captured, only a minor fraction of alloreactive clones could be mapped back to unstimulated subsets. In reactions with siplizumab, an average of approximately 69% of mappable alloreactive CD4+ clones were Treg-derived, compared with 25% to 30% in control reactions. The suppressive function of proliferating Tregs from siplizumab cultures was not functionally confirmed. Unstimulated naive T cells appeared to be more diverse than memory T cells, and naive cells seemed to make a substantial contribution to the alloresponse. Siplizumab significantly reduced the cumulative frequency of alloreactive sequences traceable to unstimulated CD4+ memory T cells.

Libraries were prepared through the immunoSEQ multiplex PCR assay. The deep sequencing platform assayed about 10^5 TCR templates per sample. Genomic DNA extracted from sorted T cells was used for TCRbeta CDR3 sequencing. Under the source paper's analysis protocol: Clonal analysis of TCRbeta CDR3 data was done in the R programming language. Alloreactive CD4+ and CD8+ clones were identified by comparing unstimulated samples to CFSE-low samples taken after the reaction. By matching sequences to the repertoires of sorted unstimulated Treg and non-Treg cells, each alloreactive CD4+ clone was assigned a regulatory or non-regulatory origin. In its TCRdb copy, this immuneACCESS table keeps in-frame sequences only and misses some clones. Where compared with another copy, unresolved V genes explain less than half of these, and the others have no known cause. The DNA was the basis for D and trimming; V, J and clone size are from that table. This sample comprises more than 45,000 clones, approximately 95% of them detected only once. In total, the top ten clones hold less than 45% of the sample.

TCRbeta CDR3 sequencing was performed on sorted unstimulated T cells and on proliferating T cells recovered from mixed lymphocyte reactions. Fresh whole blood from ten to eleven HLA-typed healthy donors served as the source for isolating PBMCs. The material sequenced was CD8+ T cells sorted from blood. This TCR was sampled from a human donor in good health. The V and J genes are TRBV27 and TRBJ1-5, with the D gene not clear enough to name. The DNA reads TGTGCCAGCAAAAAATCGCCCCAGCATTTT. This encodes CASKKSPQHF.